These 9 T cell receptor beta chains came from one sample sequenced in a study of response to subunit inactivated influenza vaccine. Via MiXCR, TCRdb re-called the RT-PCR reads, giving one row per CDR3 protein. The sample contains more than 150,000 distinct CDR3 sequences, about 9% of which appear only once. Sequenced here: non-naive T cells sorted from PBMCs, sampled on the day of vaccination. The receptors come from a man aged 50 or older who received an inactivated influenza vaccine.

This clonotype was seen a handful of times. The chain carries TRBV19 and TRBJ1-5; D possibly corresponds to TRBD1 (6 bases). Germline V gene data show CDR1 as LNHDA and CDR2 as SQIVND (reference sequence). This CDR3 has 15 residues. Trimming pared 3 bases from V and 5 bases from J, leaving 14 bases between. Here the CDR3 DNA reads TGTGCCAGTAGTATGGGTGGACAGAGATATCAGCCCCAGCATTTT. This translates into CASSMGGQRYQPQHF.

The V and J genes are TRBV11-2 and TRBJ2-2, with TRBD1 matching 10 bases. This CDR3 region has 16 residues. Germline-derived CDR1 and CDR2 are SGHAT and FQNNGV. With V trimmed by 5 bases and J by 3 bases, 6 bases remained unmatched. The DNA of the CDR3 is TGTGCCAGCAGCCGACTGGGGACAGGGGACACCGGGGAGCTGTTTTTT. Translation: CASSRLGTGDTGELFF.

This chain's CDR3 is CASSMSGGTETQYF. CDR3 bases: TGTGCCAGTAGTATGTCAGGGGGCACGGAGACCCAGTACTTC. V is TRBV19 and J is TRBJ2-5, with TRBD1 identical over 8 bases. The trim removed 3 bases at V and 5 bases at J, leaving 5 bases unmatched. CDR3 length: 14 residues. Looked up from germline, CDR1 is LNHDA and CDR2 is SQIVND (reference sequence).

In this sample, this clonotype turned up a few times. The chain employs TRBV6-1 and TRBJ1-2; no clear D. CDR3 size: 13 residues. Per germline, CDR1 MNHNS and CDR2 SASEGT. Trimming cost V 1 base and J 4 bases, with 7 bases left between them. In nucleotides, the CDR3 is TGTGCCAGCAGTGAAGGGTGGGTCTATGGCTACACCTTC. Its protein is CASSEGWVYGYTF.

The V gene is TRBV15, the J gene TRBJ1-4, with 7 bases identical to TRBD1. CDR1 is LNHNV, CDR2 YYDKDF, per germline (reference sequence). The length of the CDR3 is 17 residues. The V segment lost 1 base and the J segment 4 bases; nucleotides outside the gene matches: 9. The CDR3 nucleotides read TGTGCCACCAGCAGAGCAATAGGGACAGCAAGTAATGAAAAACTGTTTTTT. It yields the protein CATSRAIGTASNEKLFF.

This clonotype was counted between two and nine times. The chain has TRBV28 and TRBJ1-1; unclear D gene. This CDR3 contains 14 residues. The V gene lost 6 bases and the J gene lost 3 bases, with 14 bases spanning the gap. Germline V gene data show CDR1 as MDHEN and CDR2 as SYDVKM. CDR3 coding DNA: TGTGCCAGCAGCCTTGAGTTGGCGGACACTGAAGCTTTCTTT. Amino acid sequence: CASSLELADTEAFF.

This chain links TRBV6-2 or TRBV6-3 with TRBJ2-7; D perhaps matches TRBD2 (5 bases). Trimming stripped 5 bases from V and 3 bases from J, with 17 bases between. Germline CDR1 is MNHEY and CDR2 is SVGEGT. The CDR3 sequence is 15 residues long. The CDR3 region has the DNA TGTGCCAGCAGTCTCATCCGGGGAAGATTCTACGAGCAGTACTTC. It translates to CASSLIRGRFYEQYF.

This clonotype is labeled as medium-sized. V gene TRBV27 combines with J gene TRBJ2-3, with D perhaps matching TRBD2 (7 bases). The germline gives CDR1 MNHEY, CDR2 SMNVEV (reference sequence). The germline V and J ends were trimmed by 8 bases and 6 bases, with 15 bases remaining between them. The CDR3 sequence is 13 residues long. The CDR3 loop reads CASQGGASDTQYF. CDR3 DNA sequence: TGTGCCAGCCAAGGGGGGGCAAGTGATACGCAGTATTTT.

The chain has TRBV28 and TRBJ1-2; D remains ambiguous. Germline-derived CDR1 and CDR2 are MDHEN and SYDVKM. This CDR3 spans 15 amino acids. Trimming removed 0 bases at V and 0 bases at J, with 8 bases between. Written as DNA, the CDR3 is TGTGCCAGCAGTTTATGGACGGCTACTAACTATGGCTACACCTTC. Amino acids: CASSLWTATNYGYTF.